This T cell receptor beta chain was documented in a study of T cells expressing NK-cell markers. Study in general: HCMV seropositivity characterized seven of the eight sequenced donors, and seronegativity one. Study-level points and caveats: Expanded clones of NKG2C+ T cells had an unclear HCMV specificity.

TCRdb reprocessed the 5' RACE reads, keeping one entry per CDR3 protein, no DNA. The sample totals about 460,000 distinct CDR3 sequences. In the case of this clonotype: Its antigen remains unknown.

The sequence was collected from a woman in her forties or fifties in good health. Sequencing used blood T cells: a sorted CD56 or NKG2C T cell subset, CD4+ or CD8+ T cells, or bulk PBMC T cells (not recorded which).

The CDR3 loop reads CAISAPTSSEQYF. The V and J genes are TRBV10-3 and TRBJ2-7; the D gene TCRdb calls, TRBD2, cannot be checked with no DNA. Germline-derived CDR1 and CDR2 are ENHRY and SYGVKD. This CDR3 is 13 amino acids long.